The 5 T cell receptor beta chains below were found in one sample sequenced in a study of control samples from healthy donors and cancer patients (dated by TCRdb to about 2020). The library was made by the immunoSEQ multiplex PCR assay. TCRdb holds this immuneACCESS table with in-frame rearrangements only. Some clones are missing; in checked studies, unresolved V genes explain under half, and the rest has no known cause. Counted in this sample were 130,000 to 150,000 clones; roughly nine tenths of them appeared once. The biggest ten clones account for roughly 10% of the sample. The sequenced sample consisted of blood. The receptors come from a woman aged 30 to 39 in good health.

The chain carries TRBV19 and TRBJ1-1; TRBD1 might be the D (5 bases). CDR3 length: 13 amino acids. The germline V gene has CDR1 LNHDA and CDR2 SQIVND (reference sequence). The V gene lost 3 bases and the J gene lost 4 bases, with 9 bases spanning the gap. The chain's CDR3 is CASSIRGGTEAFF. The CDR3 nucleotides are TGTGCCAGTAGTATTCGGGGGGGCACTGAAGCTTTCTTT.

The V gene is TRBV7-3, the J gene TRBJ1-3; TRBD1 is a possible D gene (5 bases). Looked up from germline, CDR1 is SGHTA and CDR2 is FQGTGA. The CDR3 has 15 amino acids. Trimming removed 3 bases at V and 0 bases at J, with 9 bases between. CDR3 nucleotide sequence: TGTGCCAGCAGCTTCCAAAGGGGCTCTGGAAACACCATATATTTT. Encoded protein: CASSFQRGSGNTIYF.

This chain uses TRBV6-5 with TRBJ1-5; D unresolved. Germline V gives CDR1 MNHEY, CDR2 SVGAGI. This CDR3 contains 15 residues. The V end lost 5 bases, the J end lost 3 bases, and 14 bases lay between the germline ends. The CDR3 sequence: CASSPGRHVNQPQHF. The CDR3 DNA reads TGTGCCAGCAGTCCAGGTCGACACGTCAATCAGCCCCAGCATTTT.

The rearrangement uses TRBV6-6 and TRBJ2-2; D is unresolved. Trimming removed 6 bases from V and 4 bases from J, with 15 bases in between. The germline V gene encodes CDR1 MNHNY and CDR2 SVGAGI (reference sequence). This CDR3 is built from 15 residues. In DNA, the CDR3 is TGTGCCAGCAGATGGGCCTTAACAGCCACCGGGGAGCTGTTTTTT. This codes for CASRWALTATGELFF.

V usage is TRBV24-1 and J usage is TRBJ2-1; tentative D call: TRBD2 (5 bases). Germline-derived CDR1 and CDR2 are KGHDR and SFDVKD. Trimming pared 12 bases from V and 4 bases from J, leaving 24 bases between. CDR3 size: 16 residues. The CDR3 DNA sequence: TGTGCCCCTCAAAACTTACCTAGCTTCGGGTACAATGAGCAGTTCTTC. Translation: CAPQNLPSFGYNEQFF.